The entry that follows covers one T cell receptor beta chain sequence. Germline loops: CDR1 GTSNPN, CDR2 SVGIG (reference sequence). With 1 base removed from V and 0 bases from J, the gap between germline ends came to 7 bases. This CDR3 comprises 14 residues. The data belong to a study of neoadjuvant nivolumab and ipilimumab in lung cancer. About the research overall: Patients got nivolumab 3 mg/kg on days 1, 15 and 29; combination added ipilimumab 1 mg/kg day 1.

The table came from immunoSEQ multiplex PCR; TCRdb's copy has only in-frame clones and leaves some out. The repertoire holds about 25,000 clones, with more than 75% as singletons. This sequence joins TRBV30 and TRBJ1-3; possibly TRBD1 for D (6 bases). Sequenced here: tumor tissue, sampled after neoadjuvant nivolumab, alone or with ipilimumab, at or shortly before surgery. The receptor was derived from an adult with non-small cell lung cancer. The CDR3 coding sequence is TGTGCCTGGAGTGAGGGGGTCTCTGGAAACACCATATATTTT. It yields the protein CAWSEGVSGNTIYF.